This T cell receptor beta chain was identified in a study of cytomegalovirus exposure and HLA in healthy donors. Study conclusions and caveats: A few V segments could not be told apart, such as TRBV6-2 and TRBV6-3, and were left out. Later analysis associated a missense DCLRE1C variant with TCR beta V- and J-gene trimming. The authors listed around 150 TCR beta chains as cytomegalovirus-associated.

Details on this clone: What it binds is unknown.

With 60 Vbeta and 13 Jbeta primers, the PCR was carried out. This table comes from immunoSEQ multiplex PCR, and its TCRdb copy is limited to in-frame clones, with some not included. The sample lists some 180,000 clones; 81% were seen once. The V segment lost 5 bases and the J segment 2 bases; nucleotides outside the gene matches: 6. The CDR3 is 14 residues long. Germline V gives CDR1 SGHAT, CDR2 FQDESV (reference sequence). This chain uses TRBV11-1 with TRBJ2-7; 7 nucleotides line up with TRBD2. The specimen sequenced was PBMCs. The receptor was isolated from a man aged 35-49 years in good health and CMV-seropositive. CDR3 nucleotide sequence: TGTGCCAGCAGCGCCGGAGCGGGGCCCTACGAGCAGTACTTC. Protein product: CASSAGAGPYEQYF.